This T cell receptor beta chain was sequenced in a study of post-analysis software for immune sequencing data. Study-level points and caveats: In patients, TRBV5-6, TRBV5-1 and TRBV20-1 belonged to five TRBV segments found more frequently than in controls. Strong same-batch co-clustering of samples appeared with F measure clustering.

Trimming at V came to 6 bases and at J to 9 bases, leaving 11 bases not matched to a gene. The CDR3 totals 15 residues. Unique molecular identifiers featured in each of the TCR beta cDNA libraries. cDNA molecules numbering about 470,000 came from around 0.96 to 9.9 million T cells. TCRdb called the PCR reads again in MiXCR, with one record for every CDR3 protein. The sample holds 650,000 to 900,000 distinct CDR3 sequences, about half seen once. This clonotype occurred a few times. Its target is unknown. Sequenced input: blood. The chain links TRBV12-3 or TRBV12-4 to TRBJ2-1, with 10 bases fitting TRBD2. This TCR was recovered from a girl under 18 with multiple sclerosis. This CDR3 reads CASSRRLAGDSEQFF. CDR3 bases: TGTGCCAGCAGCCGACGACTAGCGGGTGACTCTGAGCAGTTCTTC.